This TCR beta chain was sequenced in a study of T-cell memory formation after mild COVID-19. Notes on this clonotype: What it binds is unknown.

Constant-segment primers were used for 5'RACE, and the resulting TCR alpha and TCR beta cDNA libraries carried sample barcodes and UMIs. TCRdb ran MiXCR on the 5' RACE reads and lists one entry per CDR3 protein. This sample carries a few hundred thousand distinct CDR3 sequences, around a fifth of them seen once, and the ten largest clones take roughly 23%. Regarding the study as a whole: Researchers could not confirm that second-wave clones peaking on day 37 targeted SARS-CoV-2.

CDR3 length: 14 amino acids. V was trimmed by 3 bases and J by 2 bases, leaving 10 bases between them. From germline, CDR1 is LNHNV and CDR2 YYDKDF (reference sequence). Material: PBMCs or a T cell subset sorted from them (not recorded which). This chain links TRBV15 with TRBJ2-5, with D perhaps being TRBD1 or TRBD2 (6 bases each). The TCR sequence derives from a young man who had mild COVID-19 (a few samples of this study predate the infection). Cell type and time point are not known. For the CDR3, the DNA is TGTGCCACCAGCAGGGAGGGGGGACAAGAGACCCAGTACTTC. This sequence encodes CATSREGGQETQYF.